The following is a T cell receptor beta chain sequence with its context. Its antigen remains unidentified. The sample comes from a study of Ad26.COV2.S vaccination and SARS-CoV-2 variants. Study-wide context: Recipients of Ad26.COV2.S got it intramuscularly, once or twice 56 days apart. Findings and limits, study-wide: The placebo group had lower spike-specific TCR breadth than the vaccine recipients did. Substantial breadth was reportedly displayed by spike-specific CD8+ and CD4+ T cell responses after vaccination.

Documented treatment: around 19 received Ad26.COV2.S at low or high dose, single or two shots; roughly 5 received placebo; per-sample allocation not given. Samples were taken on day 63 after the first vaccine or placebo injection. Some clones are missing from TCRdb's copy, which holds only in-frame ones; the method was immunoSEQ multiplex PCR. The sample lists 300,000 to 400,000 clones; 70% to 90% were seen once. Germline loops: CDR1 DFQATT, CDR2 SNEGSKA (reference sequence). The V gene lost 3 bases and the J gene lost 1 base, with 16 bases spanning the gap. This CDR3 spans 16 amino acids. This chain joins TRBV20-1 and TRBJ2-4, with unresolved D. Here the sequenced sample was peripheral blood, taken in a trial of Ad26.COV2.S vaccine versus placebo. The source is a person aged 18-65 years who received the Ad26.COV2.S COVID-19 vaccine or a placebo. CDR3 residues: CSASGPKLGAKNIQYF. CDR3 DNA: TGCAGTGCTAGTGGGCCCAAACTTGGGGCCAAAAACATTCAGTACTTC.